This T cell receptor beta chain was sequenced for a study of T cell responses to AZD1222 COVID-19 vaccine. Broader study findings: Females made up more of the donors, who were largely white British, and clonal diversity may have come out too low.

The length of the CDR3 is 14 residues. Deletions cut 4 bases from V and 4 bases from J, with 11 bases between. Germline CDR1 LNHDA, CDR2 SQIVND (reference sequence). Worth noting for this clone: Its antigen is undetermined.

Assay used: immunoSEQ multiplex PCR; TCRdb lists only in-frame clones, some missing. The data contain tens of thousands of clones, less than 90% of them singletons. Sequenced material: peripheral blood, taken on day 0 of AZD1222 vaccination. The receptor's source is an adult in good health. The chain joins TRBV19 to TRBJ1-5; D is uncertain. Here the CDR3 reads CASSTPGENQPQHF. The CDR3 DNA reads TGTGCCAGTAGTACCCCTGGGGAGAATCAGCCCCAGCATTTT.